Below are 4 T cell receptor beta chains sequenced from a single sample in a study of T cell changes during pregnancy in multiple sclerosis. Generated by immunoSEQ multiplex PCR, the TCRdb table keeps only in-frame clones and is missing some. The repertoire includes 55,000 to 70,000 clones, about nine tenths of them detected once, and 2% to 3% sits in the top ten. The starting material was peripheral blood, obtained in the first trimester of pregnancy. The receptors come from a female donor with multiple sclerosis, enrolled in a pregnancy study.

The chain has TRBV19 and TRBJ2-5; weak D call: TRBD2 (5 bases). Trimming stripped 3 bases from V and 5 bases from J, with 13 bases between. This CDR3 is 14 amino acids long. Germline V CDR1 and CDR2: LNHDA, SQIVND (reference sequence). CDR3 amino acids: CASSIAPSSETQYF. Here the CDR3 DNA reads TGTGCCAGTAGTATCGCCCCTAGCTCTGAGACCCAGTACTTC. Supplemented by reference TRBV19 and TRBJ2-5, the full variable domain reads DGGITQSPKYLFRKEGQNVTLSCEQNLNHDAMYWYRQDPGQGLRLIYYSQIVNDFQKGDIAEGYSVSREKKESFPLTVTSAQKNPTAFYLCASSIAPSSETQYFGPGTRLLVL.

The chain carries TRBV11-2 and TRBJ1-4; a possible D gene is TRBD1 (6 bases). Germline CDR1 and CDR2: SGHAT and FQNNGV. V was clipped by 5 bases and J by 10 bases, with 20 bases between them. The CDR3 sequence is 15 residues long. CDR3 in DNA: TGTGCCAGCAGCCTAATCCGGGGGGCCGAATCAAAACTGTTTTTT. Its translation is CASSLIRGAESKLFF.

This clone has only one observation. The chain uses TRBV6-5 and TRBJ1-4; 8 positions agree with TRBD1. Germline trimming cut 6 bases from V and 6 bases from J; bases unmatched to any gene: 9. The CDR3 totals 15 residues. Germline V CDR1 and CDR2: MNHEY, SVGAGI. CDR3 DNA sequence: TGTGCCAGCAGGCGGGTAGGGACAGGTCATGAAAAACTGTTTTTT. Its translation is CASRRVGTGHEKLFF.

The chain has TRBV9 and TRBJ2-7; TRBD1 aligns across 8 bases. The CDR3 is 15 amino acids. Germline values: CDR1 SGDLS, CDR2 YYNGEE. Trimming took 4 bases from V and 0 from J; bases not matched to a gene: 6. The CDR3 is CASSSRRGPSYEQYF. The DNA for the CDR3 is TGTGCCAGCAGCTCGCGCAGGGGGCCCTCCTACGAGCAGTACTTC.